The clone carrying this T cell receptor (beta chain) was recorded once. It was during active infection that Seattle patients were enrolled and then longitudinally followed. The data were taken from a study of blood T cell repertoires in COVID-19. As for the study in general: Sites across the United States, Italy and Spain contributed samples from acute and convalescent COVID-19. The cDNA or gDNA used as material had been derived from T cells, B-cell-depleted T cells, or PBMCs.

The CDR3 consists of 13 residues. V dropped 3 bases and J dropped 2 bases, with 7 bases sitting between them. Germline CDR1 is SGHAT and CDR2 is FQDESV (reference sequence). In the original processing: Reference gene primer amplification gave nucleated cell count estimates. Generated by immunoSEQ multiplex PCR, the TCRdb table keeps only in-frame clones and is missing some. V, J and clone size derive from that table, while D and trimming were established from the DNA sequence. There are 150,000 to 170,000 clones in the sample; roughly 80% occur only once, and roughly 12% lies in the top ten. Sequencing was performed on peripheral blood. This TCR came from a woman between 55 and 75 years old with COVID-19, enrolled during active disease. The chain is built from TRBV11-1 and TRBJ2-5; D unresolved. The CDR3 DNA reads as TGTGCCAGCAGCTTTCAACAGCAAGAGACCCAGTACTTC. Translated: CASSFQQQETQYF.